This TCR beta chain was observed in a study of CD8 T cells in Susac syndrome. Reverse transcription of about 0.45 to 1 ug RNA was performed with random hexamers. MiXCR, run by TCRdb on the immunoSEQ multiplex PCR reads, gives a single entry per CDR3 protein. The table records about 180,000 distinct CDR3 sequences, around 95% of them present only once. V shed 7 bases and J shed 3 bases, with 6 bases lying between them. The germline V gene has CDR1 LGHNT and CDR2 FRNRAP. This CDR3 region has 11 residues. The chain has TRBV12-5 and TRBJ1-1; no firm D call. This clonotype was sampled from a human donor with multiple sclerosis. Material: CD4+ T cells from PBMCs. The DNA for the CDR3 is TGTGCTAGTGCCCCCGACACTGAAGCTTTCTTT. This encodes CASAPDTEAFF.